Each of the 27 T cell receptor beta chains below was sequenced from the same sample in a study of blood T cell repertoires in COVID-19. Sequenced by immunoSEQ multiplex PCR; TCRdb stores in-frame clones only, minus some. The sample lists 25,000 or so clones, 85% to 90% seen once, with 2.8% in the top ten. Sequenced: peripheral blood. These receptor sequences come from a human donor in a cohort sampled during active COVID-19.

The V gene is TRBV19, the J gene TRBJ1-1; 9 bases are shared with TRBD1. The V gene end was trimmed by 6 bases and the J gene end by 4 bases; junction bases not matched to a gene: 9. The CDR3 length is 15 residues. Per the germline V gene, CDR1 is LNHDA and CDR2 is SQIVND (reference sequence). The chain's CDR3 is CASSLSGTGTTEAFF. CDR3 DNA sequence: TGTGCCAGTAGCTTATCCGGGACAGGGACCACTGAAGCTTTCTTT.

DNA for the CDR3: TGCAGCGGGACTAGTGGGGATACGCAGTATTTT. It yields the protein CSGTSGDTQYF. V gene TRBV29-1 combines with J gene TRBJ2-3; 7 bases map to TRBD2. The junction had 4 bases not matched to a gene; V was cut back by 7 bases and J by 6 bases. CDR3 length: 11 residues. Germline V gene data show CDR1 as SQVTM and CDR2 as ANQGSEA.

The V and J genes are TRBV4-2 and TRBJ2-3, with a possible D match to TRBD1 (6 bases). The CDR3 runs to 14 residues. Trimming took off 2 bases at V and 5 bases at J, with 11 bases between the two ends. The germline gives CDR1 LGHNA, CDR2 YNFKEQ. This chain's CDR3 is CASSQIIGGDTQYF. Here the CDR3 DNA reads TGTGCCAGCAGCCAAATCATAGGGGGAGATACGCAGTATTTT.

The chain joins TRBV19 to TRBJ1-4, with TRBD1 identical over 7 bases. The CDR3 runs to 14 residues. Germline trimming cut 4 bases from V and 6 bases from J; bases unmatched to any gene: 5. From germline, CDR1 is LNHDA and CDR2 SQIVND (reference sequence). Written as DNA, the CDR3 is TGTGCCAGTAGTAGGGGCGGGACAGATGAAAAACTGTTTTTT. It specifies CASSRGGTDEKLFF.

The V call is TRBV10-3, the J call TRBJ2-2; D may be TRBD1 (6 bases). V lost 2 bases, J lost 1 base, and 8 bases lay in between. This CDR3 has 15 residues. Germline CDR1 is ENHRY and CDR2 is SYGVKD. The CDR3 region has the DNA TGTGCCATCAGTGAGGTACAGGGGAACACCGGGGAGCTGTTTTTT. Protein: CAISEVQGNTGELFF.

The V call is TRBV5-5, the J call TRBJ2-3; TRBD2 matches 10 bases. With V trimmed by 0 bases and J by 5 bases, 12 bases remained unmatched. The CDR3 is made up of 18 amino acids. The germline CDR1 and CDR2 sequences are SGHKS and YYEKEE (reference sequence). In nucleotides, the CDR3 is TGTGCCAGCAGCTTGGCCGGACTAGCGGAGAACAGGGGAGATACGCAGTATTTT. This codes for CASSLAGLAENRGDTQYF.

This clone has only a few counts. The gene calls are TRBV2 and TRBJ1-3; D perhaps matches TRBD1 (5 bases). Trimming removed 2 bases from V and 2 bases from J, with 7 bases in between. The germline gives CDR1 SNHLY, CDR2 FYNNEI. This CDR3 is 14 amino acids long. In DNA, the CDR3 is TGTGCCAGCAGTGAAAGCAGGGCTGGAAACACCATATATTTT. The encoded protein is CASSESRAGNTIYF. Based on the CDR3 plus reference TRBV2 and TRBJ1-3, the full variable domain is EPEVTQTPSHQVTQMGQEVILRCVPISNHLYFYWYRQILGQKVEFLVSFYNNEISEKSEIFDDQFSVERPDGSNFTLKIRSTKLEDSAMYFCASSESRAGNTIYFGEGSWLTVV.

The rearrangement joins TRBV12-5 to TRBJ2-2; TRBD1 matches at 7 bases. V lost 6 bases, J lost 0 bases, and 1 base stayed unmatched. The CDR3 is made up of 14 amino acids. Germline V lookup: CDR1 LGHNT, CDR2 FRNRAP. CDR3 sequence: CASGQGPNTGELFF. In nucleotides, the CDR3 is TGTGCTAGTGGACAGGGGCCGAACACCGGGGAGCTGTTTTTT.

The CDR3 DNA reads as TGTGCCAGCAGTGTGCGGGGAACCTACAATGAGCAGTTCTTC. Translating gives CASSVRGTYNEQFF. The genes are TRBV2 and TRBJ2-1; D perhaps matches TRBD2 (6 bases). Germline-derived CDR1 and CDR2 are SNHLY and FYNNEI. Trimming cost V 4 bases and J 2 bases, with 9 bases left between them. The CDR3 is made up of 14 amino acids.

The CDR3 here is CARFTGPEGRNYGYTF. As DNA, the CDR3 is TGTGCCAGATTCACTGGGCCGGAGGGACGGAACTATGGCTACACCTTC. V and J are TRBV19 and TRBJ1-2, with D maybe TRBD1 (5 bases). This CDR3 is 16 amino acids long. The V end was cut by 9 bases, the J end by 2 bases, with 22 bases between. CDR1 and CDR2 from the germline V gene are LNHDA and SQIVND (reference sequence).

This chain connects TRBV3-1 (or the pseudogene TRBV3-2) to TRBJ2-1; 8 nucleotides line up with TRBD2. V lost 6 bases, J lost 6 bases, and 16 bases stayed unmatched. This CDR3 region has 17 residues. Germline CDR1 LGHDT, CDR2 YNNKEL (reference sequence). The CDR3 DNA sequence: TGTGCCAGCAGTAGGGGGATTTCAAGCGGGAGTTCCAATGAGCAGTTCTTC. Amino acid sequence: CASSRGISSGSSNEQFF.

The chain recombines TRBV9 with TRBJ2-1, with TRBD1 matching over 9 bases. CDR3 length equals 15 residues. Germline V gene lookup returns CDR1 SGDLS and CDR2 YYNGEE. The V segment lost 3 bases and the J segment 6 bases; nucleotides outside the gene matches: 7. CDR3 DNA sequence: TGTGCCAGCAGCGCCACAGGGGGCCGCGGCAATGAGCAGTTCTTC. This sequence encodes CASSATGGRGNEQFF.

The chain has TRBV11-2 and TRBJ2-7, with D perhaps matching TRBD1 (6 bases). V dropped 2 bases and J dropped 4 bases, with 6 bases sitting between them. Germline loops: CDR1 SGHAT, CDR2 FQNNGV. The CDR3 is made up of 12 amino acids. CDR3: CASSLTGYEQYF. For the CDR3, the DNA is TGTGCCAGCAGCTTAACAGGGTACGAGCAGTACTTC.

The CDR3 sequence: CASNKGLEHEQYF. The CDR3 coding sequence is TGTGCCAGCAACAAGGGACTAGAACACGAGCAGTACTTC. The chain employs TRBV12-3 or TRBV12-4 and TRBJ2-7, with 8 bases that match TRBD2. V gave up 7 bases and J gave up 5 bases; unmatched junction bases: 7. The CDR3 sequence is 13 residues long.

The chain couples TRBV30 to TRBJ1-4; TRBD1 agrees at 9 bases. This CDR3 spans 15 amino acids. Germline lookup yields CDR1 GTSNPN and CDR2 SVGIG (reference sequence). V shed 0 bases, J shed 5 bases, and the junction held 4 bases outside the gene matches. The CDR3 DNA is TGTGCCTGGAGTGTACTTGGACAGGGGAATGAAAAACTGTTTTTT. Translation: CAWSVLGQGNEKLFF.

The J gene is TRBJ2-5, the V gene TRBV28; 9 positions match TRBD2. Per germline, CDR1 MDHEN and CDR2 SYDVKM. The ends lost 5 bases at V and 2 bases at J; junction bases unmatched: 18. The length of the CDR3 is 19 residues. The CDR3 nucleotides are TGTGCCAGCAGTCCGTTGACTAGCGGTAAAGGCCCACTTCAAGAGACCCAGTACTTC. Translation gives CASSPLTSGKGPLQETQYF.

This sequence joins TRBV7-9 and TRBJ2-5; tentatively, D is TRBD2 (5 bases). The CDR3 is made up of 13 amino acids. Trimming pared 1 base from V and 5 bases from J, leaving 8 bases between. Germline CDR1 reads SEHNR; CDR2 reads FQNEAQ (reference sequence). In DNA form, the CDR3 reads TGTGCCAGCAGCTTAGGGGGAGTGGAGACCCAGTACTTC. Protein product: CASSLGGVETQYF.

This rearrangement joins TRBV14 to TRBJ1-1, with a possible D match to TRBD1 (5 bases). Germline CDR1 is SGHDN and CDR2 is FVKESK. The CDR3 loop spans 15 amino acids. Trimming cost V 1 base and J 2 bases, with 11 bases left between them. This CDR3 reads CASSQALGHNTEAFF. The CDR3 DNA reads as TGTGCCAGCAGCCAAGCCCTTGGACACAACACTGAAGCTTTCTTT. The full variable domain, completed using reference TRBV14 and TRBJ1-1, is EAGVTQFPSHSVIEKGQTVTLRCDPISGHDNLYWYRRVMGKEIKFLLHFVKESKQDESGMPNNRFLAERTGGTYSTLKVQPAELEDSGVYFCASSQALGHNTEAFFGQGTRLTVV.

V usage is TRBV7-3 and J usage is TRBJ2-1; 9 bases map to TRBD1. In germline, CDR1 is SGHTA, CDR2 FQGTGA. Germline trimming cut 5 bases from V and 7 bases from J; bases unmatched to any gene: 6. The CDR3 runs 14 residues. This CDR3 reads CASSTGTGLNEQFF. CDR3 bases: TGTGCCAGCAGCACCGGGACAGGGTTGAATGAGCAGTTCTTC. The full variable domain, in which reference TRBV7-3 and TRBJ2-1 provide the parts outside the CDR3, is GAGVSQTPSNKVTEKGKYVELRCDPISGHTALYWYRQSLGQGPEFLIYFQGTGAADDSGLPNDRFFAVRPEGSVSTLKIQRTERGDSAVYLCASSTGTGLNEQFFGPGTRLTVL.

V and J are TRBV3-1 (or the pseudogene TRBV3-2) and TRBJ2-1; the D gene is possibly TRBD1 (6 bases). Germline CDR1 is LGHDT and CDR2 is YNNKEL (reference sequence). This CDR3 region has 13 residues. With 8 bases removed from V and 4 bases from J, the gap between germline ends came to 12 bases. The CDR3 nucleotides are TGTGCCAGCGAGGGGGAGAGGTACAATGAGCAGTTCTTC. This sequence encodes CASEGERYNEQFF.

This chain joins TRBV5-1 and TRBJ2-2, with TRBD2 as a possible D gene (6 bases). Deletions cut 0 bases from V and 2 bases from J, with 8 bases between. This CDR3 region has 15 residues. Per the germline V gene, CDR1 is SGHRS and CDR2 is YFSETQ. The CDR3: CASSLAGLNTGELFF. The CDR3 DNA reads TGCGCCAGCAGCTTGGCGGGACTTAACACCGGGGAGCTGTTTTTT.

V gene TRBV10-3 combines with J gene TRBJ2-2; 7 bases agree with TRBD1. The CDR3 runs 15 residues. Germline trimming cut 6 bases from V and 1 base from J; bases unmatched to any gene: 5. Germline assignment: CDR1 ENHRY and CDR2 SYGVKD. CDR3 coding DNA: TGTGCCATCAGGGGACAGCCGGGGAACACCGGGGAGCTGTTTTTT. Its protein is CAIRGQPGNTGELFF.

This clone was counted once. In nucleotides, the CDR3 is TGTGCCAGCACTACGCCGGGACAGGGTACTGGTTCACCCCTCCACTTT. Amino acid sequence: CASTTPGQGTGSPLHF. V usage is TRBV28 and J usage is TRBJ1-6; the match to TRBD1 covers 9 bases. This CDR3 spans 16 amino acids. V lost 7 bases, J lost 9 bases, and 13 bases stayed unmatched. The V gene's germline CDR1 is MDHEN and CDR2 SYDVKM.

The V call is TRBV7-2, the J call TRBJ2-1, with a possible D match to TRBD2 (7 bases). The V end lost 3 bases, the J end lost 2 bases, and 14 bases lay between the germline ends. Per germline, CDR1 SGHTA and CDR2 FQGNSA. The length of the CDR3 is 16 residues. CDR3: CASSLPAGAAYNEQFF. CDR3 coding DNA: TGTGCCAGCAGCTTGCCCGCGGGGGCCGCCTACAATGAGCAGTTCTTC.

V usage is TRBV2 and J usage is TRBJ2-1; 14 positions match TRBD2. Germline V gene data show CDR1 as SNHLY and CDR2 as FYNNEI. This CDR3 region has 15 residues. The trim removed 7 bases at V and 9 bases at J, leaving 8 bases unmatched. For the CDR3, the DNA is TGTGCCAGCAACCGACTAGCGGGAGGGGGAATTGAGCAGTTCTTC. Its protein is CASNRLAGGGIEQFF.

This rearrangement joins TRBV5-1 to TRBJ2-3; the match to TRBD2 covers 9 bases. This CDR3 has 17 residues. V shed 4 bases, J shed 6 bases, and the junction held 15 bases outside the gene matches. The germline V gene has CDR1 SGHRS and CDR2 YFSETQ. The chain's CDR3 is CASSKPRAGGPDDTQYF. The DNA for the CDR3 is TGCGCCAGCAGCAAACCCCGGGCGGGAGGGCCGGATGATACGCAGTATTTT.

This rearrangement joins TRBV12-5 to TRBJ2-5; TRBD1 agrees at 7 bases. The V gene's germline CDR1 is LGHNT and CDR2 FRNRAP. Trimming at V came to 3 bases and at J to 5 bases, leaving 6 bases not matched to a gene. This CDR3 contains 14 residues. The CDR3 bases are TGTGCTAGTGGTTTTGACAGGGTGGGTGAGACCCAGTACTTC. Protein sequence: CASGFDRVGETQYF.